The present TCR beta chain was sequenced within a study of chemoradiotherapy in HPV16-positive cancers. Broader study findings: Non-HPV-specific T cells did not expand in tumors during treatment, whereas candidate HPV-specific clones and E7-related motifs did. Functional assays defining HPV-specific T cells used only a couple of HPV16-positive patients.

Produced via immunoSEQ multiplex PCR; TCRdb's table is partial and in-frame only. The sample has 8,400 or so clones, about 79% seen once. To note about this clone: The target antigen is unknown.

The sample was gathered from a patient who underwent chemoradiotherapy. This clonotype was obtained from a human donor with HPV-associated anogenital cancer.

The CDR3 DNA reads TGTGCCAGCAGCCAAGATGGGCTAGCGGGAGGGCCGGGTAGGGAGACCCAGTACTTC. It encodes CASSQDGLAGGPGRETQYF. This sequence joins TRBV4-2 and TRBJ2-5; the match to TRBD2 covers 12 bases. V lost 0 bases to trimming and J lost 5 bases; unmatched junction nucleotides: 13. The CDR3 consists of 19 residues. Per the germline V gene, CDR1 is LGHNA and CDR2 is YNFKEQ.